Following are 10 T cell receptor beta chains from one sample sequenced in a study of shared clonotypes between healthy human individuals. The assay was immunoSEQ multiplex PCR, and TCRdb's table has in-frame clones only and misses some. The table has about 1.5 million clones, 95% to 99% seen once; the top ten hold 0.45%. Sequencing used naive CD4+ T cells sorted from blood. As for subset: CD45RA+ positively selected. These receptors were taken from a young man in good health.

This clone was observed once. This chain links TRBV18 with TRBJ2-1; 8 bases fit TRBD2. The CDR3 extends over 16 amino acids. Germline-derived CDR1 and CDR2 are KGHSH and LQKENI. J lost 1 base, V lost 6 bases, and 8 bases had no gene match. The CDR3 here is CASSSLAGKSYNEQFF. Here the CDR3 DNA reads TGTGCCAGCTCGTCTTTAGCGGGAAAGTCCTACAATGAGCAGTTCTTC.

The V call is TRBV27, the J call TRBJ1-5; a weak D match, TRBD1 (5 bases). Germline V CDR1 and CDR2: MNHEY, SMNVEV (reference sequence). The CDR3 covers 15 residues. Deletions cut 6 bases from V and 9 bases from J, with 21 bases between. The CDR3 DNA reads TGTGCCAGCAGGGAAATGTGGGGGGGGATGTTGCCCCAGCATTTT. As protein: CASREMWGGMLPQHF.

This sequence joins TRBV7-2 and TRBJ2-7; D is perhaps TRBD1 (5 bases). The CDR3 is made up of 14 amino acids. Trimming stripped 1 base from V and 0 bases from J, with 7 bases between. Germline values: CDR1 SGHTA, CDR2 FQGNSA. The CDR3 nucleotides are TGTGCCAGCAGCTTAGGGGGCCCCTCCTACGAGCAGTACTTC. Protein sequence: CASSLGGPSYEQYF.

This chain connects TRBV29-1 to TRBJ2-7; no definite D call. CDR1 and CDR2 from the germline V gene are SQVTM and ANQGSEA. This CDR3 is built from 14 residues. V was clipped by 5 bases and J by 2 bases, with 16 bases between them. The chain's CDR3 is CSVRQQQDAYEQYF. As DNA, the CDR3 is TGCAGCGTTCGTCAGCAGCAGGACGCCTACGAGCAGTACTTC.

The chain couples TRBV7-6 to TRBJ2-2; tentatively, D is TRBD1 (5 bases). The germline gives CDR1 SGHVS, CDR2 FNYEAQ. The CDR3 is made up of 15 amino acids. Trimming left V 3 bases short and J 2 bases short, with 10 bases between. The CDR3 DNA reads TGTGCCAGCAGCTTGGGGCAGATAAACACCGGGGAGCTGTTTTTT. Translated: CASSLGQINTGELFF.

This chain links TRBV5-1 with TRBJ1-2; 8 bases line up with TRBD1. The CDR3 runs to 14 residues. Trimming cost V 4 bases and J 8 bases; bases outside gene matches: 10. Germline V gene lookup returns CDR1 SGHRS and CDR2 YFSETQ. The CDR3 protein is CASSRDRTYEGYTF. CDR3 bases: TGCGCCAGCAGCCGGGACAGGACCTATGAGGGCTACACCTTC.

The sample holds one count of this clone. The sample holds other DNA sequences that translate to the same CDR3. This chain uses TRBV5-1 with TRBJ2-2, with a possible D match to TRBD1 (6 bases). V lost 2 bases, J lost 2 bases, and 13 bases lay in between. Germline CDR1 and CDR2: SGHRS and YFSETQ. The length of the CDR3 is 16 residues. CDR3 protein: CASSLLAGDNTGELFF. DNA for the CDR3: TGCGCCAGCAGCTTATTGGCAGGGGATAACACCGGGGAGCTGTTTTTT.

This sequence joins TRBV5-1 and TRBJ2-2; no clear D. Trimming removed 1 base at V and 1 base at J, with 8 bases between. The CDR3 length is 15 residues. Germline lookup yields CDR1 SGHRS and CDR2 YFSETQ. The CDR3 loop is CASSLPVGNTGELFF. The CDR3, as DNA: TGCGCCAGCAGCTTGCCAGTCGGGAACACCGGGGAGCTGTTTTTT. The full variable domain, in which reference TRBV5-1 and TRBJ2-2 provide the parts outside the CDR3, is KAGVTQTPRYLIKTRGQQVTLSCSPISGHRSVSWYQQTPGQGLQFLFEYFSETQRNKGNFPGRFSGRQFSNSRSEMNVSTLELGDSALYLCASSLPVGNTGELFFGEGSRLTVL.

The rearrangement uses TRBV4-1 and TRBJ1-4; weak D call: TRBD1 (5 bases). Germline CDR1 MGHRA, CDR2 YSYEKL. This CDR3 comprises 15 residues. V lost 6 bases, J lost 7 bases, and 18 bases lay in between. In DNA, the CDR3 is TGCGCCAGCAGGTCCCAAGGAGGGGCGGGTGAAAAACTGTTTTTT. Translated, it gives CASRSQGGAGEKLFF.

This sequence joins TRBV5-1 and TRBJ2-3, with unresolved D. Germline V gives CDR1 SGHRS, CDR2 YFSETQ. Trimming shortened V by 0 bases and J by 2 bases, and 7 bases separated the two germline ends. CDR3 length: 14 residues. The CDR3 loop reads CASSLERYTDTQYF. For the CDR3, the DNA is TGCGCCAGCAGCTTGGAACGGTACACAGATACGCAGTATTTT.